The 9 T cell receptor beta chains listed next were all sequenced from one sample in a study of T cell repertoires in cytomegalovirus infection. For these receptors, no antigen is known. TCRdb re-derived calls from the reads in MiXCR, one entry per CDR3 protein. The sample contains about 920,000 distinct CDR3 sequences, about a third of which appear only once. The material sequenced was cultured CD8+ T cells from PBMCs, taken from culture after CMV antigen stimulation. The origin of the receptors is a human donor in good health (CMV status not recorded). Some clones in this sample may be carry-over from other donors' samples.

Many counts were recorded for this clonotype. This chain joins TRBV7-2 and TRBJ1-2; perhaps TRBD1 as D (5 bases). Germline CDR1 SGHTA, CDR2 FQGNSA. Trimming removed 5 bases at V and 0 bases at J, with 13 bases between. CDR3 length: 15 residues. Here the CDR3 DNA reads TGTGCCAGCAGCCTAAGGGACGTTTCTAACTATGGCTACACCTTC. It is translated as CASSLRDVSNYGYTF.

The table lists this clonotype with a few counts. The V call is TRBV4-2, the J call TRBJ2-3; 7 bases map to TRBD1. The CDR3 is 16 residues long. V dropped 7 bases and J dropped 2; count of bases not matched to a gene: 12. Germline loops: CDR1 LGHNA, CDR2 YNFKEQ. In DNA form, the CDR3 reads TGTGCCAGCACTCGATACGCGACAGGGCTCACAGATACGCAGTATTTT. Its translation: CASTRYATGLTDTQYF.

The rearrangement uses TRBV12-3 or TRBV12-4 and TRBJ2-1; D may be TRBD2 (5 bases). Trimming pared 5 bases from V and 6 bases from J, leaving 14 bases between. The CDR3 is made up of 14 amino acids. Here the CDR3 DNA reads TGTGCCAGCAGTCCGTCGGGGAAGTCCAATGAGCAGTTCTTC. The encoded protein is CASSPSGKSNEQFF.

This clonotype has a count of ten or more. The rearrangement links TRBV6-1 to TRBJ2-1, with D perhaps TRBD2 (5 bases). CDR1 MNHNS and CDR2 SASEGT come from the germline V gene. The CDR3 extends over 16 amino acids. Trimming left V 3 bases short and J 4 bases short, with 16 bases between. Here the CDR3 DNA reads TGTGCCAGCAGTGACCCTCACGCGAGGGAGTACAATGAGCAGTTCTTC. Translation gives CASSDPHAREYNEQFF.

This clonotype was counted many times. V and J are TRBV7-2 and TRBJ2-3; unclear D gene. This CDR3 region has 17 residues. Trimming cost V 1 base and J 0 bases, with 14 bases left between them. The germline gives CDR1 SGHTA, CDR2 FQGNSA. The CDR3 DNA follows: TGTGCCAGCAGCTTAGTCAGCGCGATCGCAAGCACAGATACGCAGTATTTT. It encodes CASSLVSAIASTDTQYF. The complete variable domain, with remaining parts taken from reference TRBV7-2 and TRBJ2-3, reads GAGVSQSPSNKVTEKGKDVELRCDPISGHTALYWYRQSLGQGLEFLIYFQGNSAPDKSGLPSDRFSAERTGGSVSTLTIQRTQQEDSAVYLCASSLVSAIASTDTQYFGPGTRLTVL.

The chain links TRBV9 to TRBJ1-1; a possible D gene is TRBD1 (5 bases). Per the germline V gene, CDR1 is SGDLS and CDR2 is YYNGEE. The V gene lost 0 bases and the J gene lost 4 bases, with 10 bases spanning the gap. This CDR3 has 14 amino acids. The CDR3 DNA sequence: TGTGCCAGCAGCGTAGCAGGGTTGGCCACTGAAGCTTTCTTT. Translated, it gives CASSVAGLATEAFF.

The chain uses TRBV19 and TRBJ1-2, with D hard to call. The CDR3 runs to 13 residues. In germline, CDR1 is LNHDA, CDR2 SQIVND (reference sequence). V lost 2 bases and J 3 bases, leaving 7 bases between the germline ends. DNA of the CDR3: TGTGCCAGTAGTATATCCAGATACTATGGCTACACCTTC. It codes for CASSISRYYGYTF.

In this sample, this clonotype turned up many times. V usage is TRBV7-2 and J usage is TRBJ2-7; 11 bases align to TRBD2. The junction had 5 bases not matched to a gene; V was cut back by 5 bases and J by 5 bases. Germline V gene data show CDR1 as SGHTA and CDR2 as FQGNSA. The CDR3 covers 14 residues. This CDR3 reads CASSLLAGENEQYF. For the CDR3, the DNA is TGTGCCAGCAGCCTACTAGCGGGGGAGAACGAGCAGTACTTC.

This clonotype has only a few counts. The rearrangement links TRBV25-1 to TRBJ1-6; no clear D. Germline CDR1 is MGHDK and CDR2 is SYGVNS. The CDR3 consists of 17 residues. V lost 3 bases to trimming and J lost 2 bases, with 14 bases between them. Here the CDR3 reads CASSEKARIAYNSPLHF. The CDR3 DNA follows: TGTGCCAGCAGTGAGAAGGCACGGATAGCCTATAATTCACCCCTCCACTTT.